This T cell receptor (beta chain) was documented in a study of identical twins. Study findings and constraints: Cross-sectional statistics, not tracking of the same donors, supported the conclusions. Beta out-of-frame sequences displayed a weaker excess of sharing between twins.

TCRdb reanalysed the 5' RACE reads using MiXCR and keeps one entry per CDR3 protein. Of 650,000 to 800,000 distinct CDR3 sequences listed, under 9% were seen once; the top ten hold 0.75% to 1%. As to this clonotype: The target antigen is unknown.

V was cut by 3 bases and J by 7 bases, with 7 bases left in between. The CDR3 is made up of 12 amino acids. The germline CDR1 and CDR2 sequences are LNHNV and YYDKDF (reference sequence). The data also belong to a second study, concerning yellow fever vaccine responses in identical twins.

The receptor was isolated from a woman aged 18-30 years in good health. The V call is TRBV15, the J call TRBJ2-4; D remains unclear. Sample: PBMCs. The CDR3 here is CATSRVGNIQYF. The CDR3 DNA sequence: TGTGCCACCAGCAGGGTGGGGAACATTCAGTACTTC.